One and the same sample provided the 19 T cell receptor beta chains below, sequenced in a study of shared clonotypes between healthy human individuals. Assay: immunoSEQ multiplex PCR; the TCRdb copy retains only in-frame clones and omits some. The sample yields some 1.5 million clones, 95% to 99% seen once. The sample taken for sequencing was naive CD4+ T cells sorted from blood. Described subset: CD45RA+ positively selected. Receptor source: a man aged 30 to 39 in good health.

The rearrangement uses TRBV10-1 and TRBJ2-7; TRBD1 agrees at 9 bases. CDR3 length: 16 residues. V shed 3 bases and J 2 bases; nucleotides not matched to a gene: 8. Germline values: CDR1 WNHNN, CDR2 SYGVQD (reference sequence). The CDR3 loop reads CASSDHPWTGAYEQYF. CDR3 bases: TGCGCCAGCAGTGATCATCCTTGGACAGGGGCCTACGAGCAGTACTTC.

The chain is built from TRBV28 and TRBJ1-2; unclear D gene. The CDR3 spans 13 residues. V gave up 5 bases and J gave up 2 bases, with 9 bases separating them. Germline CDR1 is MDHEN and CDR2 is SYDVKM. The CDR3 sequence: CASSPNENYGYTF. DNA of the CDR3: TGTGCCAGCAGTCCCAACGAAAACTATGGCTACACCTTC.

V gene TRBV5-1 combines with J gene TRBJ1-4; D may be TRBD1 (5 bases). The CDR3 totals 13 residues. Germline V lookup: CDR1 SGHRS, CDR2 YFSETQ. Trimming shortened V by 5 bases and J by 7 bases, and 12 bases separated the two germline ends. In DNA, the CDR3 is TGCGCCAGCAGGGAAGGGGCGTCTGAAAAACTGTTTTTT. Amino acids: CASREGASEKLFF.

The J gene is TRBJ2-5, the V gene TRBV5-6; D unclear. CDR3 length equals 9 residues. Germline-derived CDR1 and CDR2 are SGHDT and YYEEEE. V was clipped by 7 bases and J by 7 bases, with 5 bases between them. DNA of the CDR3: TGTGCCAGCTGGGGGACCCAGTACTTC. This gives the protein CASWGTQYF.

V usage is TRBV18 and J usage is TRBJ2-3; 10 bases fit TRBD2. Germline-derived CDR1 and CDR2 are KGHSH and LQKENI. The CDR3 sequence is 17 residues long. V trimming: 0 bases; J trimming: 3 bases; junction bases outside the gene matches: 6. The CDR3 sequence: CASSPPGTSVVTDTQYF. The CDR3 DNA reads TGTGCCAGCTCACCACCGGGGACTAGCGTTGTAACAGATACGCAGTATTTT.

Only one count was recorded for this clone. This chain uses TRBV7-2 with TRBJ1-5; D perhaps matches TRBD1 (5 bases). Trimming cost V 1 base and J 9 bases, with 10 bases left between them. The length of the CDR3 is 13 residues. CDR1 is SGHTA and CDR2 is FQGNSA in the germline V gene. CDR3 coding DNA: TGTGCCAGCAGCTTAGTAGCAGGGACGCCCCAGCATTTT. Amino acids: CASSLVAGTPQHF.

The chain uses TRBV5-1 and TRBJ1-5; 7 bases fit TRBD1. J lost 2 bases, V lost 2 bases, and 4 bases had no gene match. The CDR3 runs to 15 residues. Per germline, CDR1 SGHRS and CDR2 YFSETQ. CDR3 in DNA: TGCGCCAGCAGCTTCGAAGGGGGCCGCAATCAGCCCCAGCATTTT. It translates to CASSFEGGRNQPQHF.

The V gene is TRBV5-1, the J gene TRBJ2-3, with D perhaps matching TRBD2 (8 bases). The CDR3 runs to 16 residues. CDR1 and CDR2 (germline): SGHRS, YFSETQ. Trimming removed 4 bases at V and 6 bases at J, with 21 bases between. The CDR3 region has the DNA TGCGCCAGCAGCCCGACAGGGACTAGTGCATCCGATACGCAGTATTTT. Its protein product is CASSPTGTSASDTQYF.

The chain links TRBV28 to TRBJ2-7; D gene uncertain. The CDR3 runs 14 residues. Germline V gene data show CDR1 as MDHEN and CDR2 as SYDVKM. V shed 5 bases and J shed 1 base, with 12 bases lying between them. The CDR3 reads CASSLRYPSYEQYF. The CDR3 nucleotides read TGTGCCAGCAGTCTAAGATACCCGTCCTACGAGCAGTACTTC.

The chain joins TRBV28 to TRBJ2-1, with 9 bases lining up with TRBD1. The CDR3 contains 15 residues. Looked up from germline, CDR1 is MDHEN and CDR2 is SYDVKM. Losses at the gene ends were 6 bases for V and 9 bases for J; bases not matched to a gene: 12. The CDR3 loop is CASSIPGQGLFEQFF. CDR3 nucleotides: TGTGCCAGCAGCATCCCGGGACAGGGATTATTTGAGCAGTTCTTC.

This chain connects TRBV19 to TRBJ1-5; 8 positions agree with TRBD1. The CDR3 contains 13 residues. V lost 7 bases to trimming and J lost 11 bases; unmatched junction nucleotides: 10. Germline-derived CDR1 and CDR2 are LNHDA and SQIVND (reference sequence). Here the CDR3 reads CASTLTGDKAQHF. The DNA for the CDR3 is TGTGCCAGTACCTTGACAGGGGATAAAGCCCAGCATTTT.

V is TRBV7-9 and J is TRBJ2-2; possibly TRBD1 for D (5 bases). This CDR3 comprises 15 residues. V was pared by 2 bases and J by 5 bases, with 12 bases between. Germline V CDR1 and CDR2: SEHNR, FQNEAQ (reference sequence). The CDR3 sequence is CASSLNRLETGELFF. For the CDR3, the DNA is TGTGCCAGCAGCTTAAACAGGTTGGAGACCGGGGAGCTGTTTTTT.

The CDR3 region has the DNA TGCGCCAGCAGCCAAGATCCAAGAAGGAGCGGCCAAGAGCAGTTCTTC. It codes for CASSQDPRRSGQEQFF. The chain is built from TRBV4-3 and TRBJ2-1; a possible D gene is TRBD2 (5 bases). With 0 bases removed from V and 10 bases from J, the gap between germline ends came to 19 bases. CDR1 is LGHNA, CDR2 YSLEER, per germline. This CDR3 is built from 16 residues.

The CDR3 region has the DNA TGTGCCAGCAGTGACCCTAGCGGGGCACATGAGCAGTTCTTC. As protein: CASSDPSGAHEQFF. The chain combines TRBV6-4 with TRBJ2-1; 9 nucleotides agree with TRBD2. Germline trimming cut 2 bases from V and 8 bases from J; bases unmatched to any gene: 4. Germline-derived CDR1 and CDR2 are MRHNA and SNTAGT. The CDR3 has 14 residues.

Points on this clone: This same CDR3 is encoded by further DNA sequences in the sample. The CDR3 region is CASSLGQGSEQFF. DNA of the CDR3: TGCGCCAGCAGCTTGGGCCAGGGGAGCGAGCAGTTCTTC. This chain uses TRBV5-1 with TRBJ2-1, with D maybe TRBD1 (6 bases). CDR3 size: 13 residues. Germline CDR1 reads SGHRS; CDR2 reads YFSETQ. Trimming left V 0 bases short and J 10 bases short, with 11 bases between.

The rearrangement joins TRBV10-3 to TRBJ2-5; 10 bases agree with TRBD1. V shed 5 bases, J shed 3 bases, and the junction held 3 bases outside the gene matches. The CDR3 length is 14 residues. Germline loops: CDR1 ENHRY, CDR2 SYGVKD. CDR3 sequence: CAISTGQGEETQYF. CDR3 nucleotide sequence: TGTGCCATCAGTACCGGACAGGGGGAAGAGACCCAGTACTTC.

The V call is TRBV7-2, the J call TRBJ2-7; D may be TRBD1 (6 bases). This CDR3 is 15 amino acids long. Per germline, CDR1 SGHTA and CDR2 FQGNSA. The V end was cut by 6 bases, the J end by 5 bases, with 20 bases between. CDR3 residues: CASSRGGPSIHEQYF. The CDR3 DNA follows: TGTGCCAGCAGTCGAGGGGGACCCTCGATCCACGAGCAGTACTTC.

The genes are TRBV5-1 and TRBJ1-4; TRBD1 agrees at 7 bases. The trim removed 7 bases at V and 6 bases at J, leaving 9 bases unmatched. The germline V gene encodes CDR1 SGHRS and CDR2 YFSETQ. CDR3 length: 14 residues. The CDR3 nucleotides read TGCGCCAGCTCCGGGGGACAGTCTTATGAAAAACTGTTTTTT. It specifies CASSGGQSYEKLFF.

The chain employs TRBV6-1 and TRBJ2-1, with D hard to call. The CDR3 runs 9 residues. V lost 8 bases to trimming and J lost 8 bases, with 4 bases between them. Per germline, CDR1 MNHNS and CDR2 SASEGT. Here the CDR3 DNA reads TGTGCCAGCGGGGATGAGCAGTTCTTC. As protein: CASGDEQFF.